This is a list of T cell receptor beta chains from one sample in a study of blood T cell repertoires in COVID-19. Generated by immunoSEQ multiplex PCR, the TCRdb table keeps only in-frame clones and is missing some. Found here are roughly 160,000 clones, more than 85% of them singletons; the top ten hold roughly 0.99%. Sequencing was performed on peripheral blood. These receptors originate from a young man with acute or convalescent COVID-19. Each CDR3 is given without its conserved first and last residue. Fields, in order: J gene, V gene, CDR3 length, CDR3 protein.

>TRBJ1-1|TRBV12-3/TRBV12-4|11
ASSLTGKTEAF
>TRBJ2-7|TRBV19|13
ASKFSSGSSYEQY
>TRBJ1-5|TRBV19|11
ASNQYLGQPQH
>TRBJ2-5|TRBV4-1|13
ASSQDLGQGKTQY
>TRBJ2-1|TRBV4-1|16
ASSQDHTSGGANNEQF
>TRBJ2-1|TRBV28|13
ASSSSGTVGQEQF
>TRBJ1-1|TRBV29-1|10
SGSTVAAEAF
>TRBJ1-5|TRBV24-1|13
ATSDSNRDVQPQH
>TRBJ1-2|TRBV5-4|11
ASSFESGVGYT
>TRBJ1-5|TRBV7-5|14
VRSINRVGSNQPQH
>TRBJ1-2|TRBV14|13
ASSQDKGLWYGYT
>TRBJ1-6|TRBV3-1/TRBV3-2|13
ASSRQQGAASPLH
>TRBJ2-1|TRBV6-1|10
ASSDILLNQF